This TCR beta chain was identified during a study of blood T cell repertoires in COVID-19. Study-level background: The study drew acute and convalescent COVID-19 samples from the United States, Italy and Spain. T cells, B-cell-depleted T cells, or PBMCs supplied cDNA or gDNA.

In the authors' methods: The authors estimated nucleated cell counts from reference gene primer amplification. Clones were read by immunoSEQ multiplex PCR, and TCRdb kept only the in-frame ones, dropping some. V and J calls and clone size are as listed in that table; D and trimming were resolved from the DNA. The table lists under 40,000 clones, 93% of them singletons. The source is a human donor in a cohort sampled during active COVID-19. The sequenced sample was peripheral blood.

This CDR3 reads CASSHDRLEAFF. In DNA, the CDR3 is TGTGCCAGCAGTCATGACAGACTTGAAGCTTTCTTT. J is TRBJ1-1 and V is TRBV12-3 or TRBV12-4, with D tentatively TRBD1 (5 bases). This CDR3 is built from 12 residues. V gave up 5 bases and J gave up 7 bases, with 11 bases separating them.